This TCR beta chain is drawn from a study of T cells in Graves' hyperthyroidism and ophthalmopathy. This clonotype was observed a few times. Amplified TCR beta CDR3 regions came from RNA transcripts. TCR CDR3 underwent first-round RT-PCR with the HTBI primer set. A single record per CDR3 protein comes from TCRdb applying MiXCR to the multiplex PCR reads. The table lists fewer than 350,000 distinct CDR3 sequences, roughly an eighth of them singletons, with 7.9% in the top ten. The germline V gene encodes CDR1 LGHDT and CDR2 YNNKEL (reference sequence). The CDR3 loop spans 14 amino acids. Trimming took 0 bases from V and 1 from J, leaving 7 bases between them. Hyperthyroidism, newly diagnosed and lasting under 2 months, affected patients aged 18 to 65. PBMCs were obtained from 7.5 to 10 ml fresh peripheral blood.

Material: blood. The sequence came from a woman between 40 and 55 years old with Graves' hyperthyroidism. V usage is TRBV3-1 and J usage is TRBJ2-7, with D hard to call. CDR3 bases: TGTGCCAGCAGCCAAGATTTCTATTCCTACGAGCAGTACTTC. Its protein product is CASSQDFYSYEQYF.